This entry lists 24 T cell receptor beta chains sequenced from one sample in a study of regulatory and conventional T cells in RAG deficiency. Conventional CD4+ T cells were sorted from blood as CD25-low CD127-high cells. The repertoire was sequenced with immunoSEQ multiplex PCR; TCRdb's copy has only in-frame clones and lacks some. The sample has some 21,000 clones; around 97% are singletons. A further study also used this sample, focusing on regulatory T cells. That report notes: Primers: 52 TRBV forward and 13 TRBJ reverse.

The source material was CD25- CD4+ T cells sorted from blood. These receptors were obtained from a human donor in good health.

The chain carries TRBV4-3 and TRBJ2-2; D unclear. There are 16 residues in the CDR3. The germline V and J ends were trimmed by 1 base and 4 bases, with 13 bases remaining between them. Per germline, CDR1 LGHNA and CDR2 YSLEER. CDR3 residues: CASSQGPTGSTGELFF. The DNA for the CDR3 is TGCGCCAGCAGCCAAGGTCCCACGGGTAGCACCGGGGAGCTGTTTTTT.

This CDR3 reads CASSLQQGSGNTIYF. The CDR3 region has the DNA TGTGCCAGCAGCTTGCAACAGGGCTCTGGAAACACCATATATTTT. This chain joins TRBV5-4 and TRBJ1-3; D is perhaps TRBD1 (6 bases). CDR1 SGHNT and CDR2 YYREEE come from the germline V gene (reference sequence). The CDR3 totals 15 residues. The V end was cut by 1 base, the J end by 0 bases, with 8 bases between. Full variable domain (missing parts from reference TRBV5-4 and TRBJ1-3): ETGVTQSPTHLIKTRGQQVTLRCSSQSGHNTVSWYQQALGQGPQFIFQYYREEENGRGNFPPRFSGLQFPNYSSELNVNALELDDSALYLCASSLQQGSGNTIYFGEGSWLTVV.

The V and J genes are TRBV18 and TRBJ2-3; 12 bases are shared with TRBD1. Germline trimming cut 3 bases from V and 4 bases from J; bases unmatched to any gene: 5. This CDR3 is 16 amino acids long. Germline V gene data show CDR1 as KGHSH and CDR2 as LQKENI. The chain's CDR3 is CASSPGTGGASDTQYF. DNA for the CDR3: TGTGCCAGCTCACCGGGGACAGGGGGCGCTTCAGATACGCAGTATTTT.

A few counts support this clone. J is TRBJ2-6 and V is TRBV6-1; no clear D. Germline lookup yields CDR1 MNHNS and CDR2 SASEGT. Deletions cut 1 base from V and 0 bases from J, with 7 bases between. This CDR3 contains 16 residues. CDR3 in amino acids: CASSEERSSGANVLTF. The CDR3 nucleotides read TGTGCCAGCAGTGAAGAGAGGTCCTCTGGGGCCAACGTCCTGACTTTC.

This chain connects TRBV5-1 to TRBJ2-1, with a tentative D call TRBD2 (7 bases). Germline V gene lookup returns CDR1 SGHRS and CDR2 YFSETQ. CDR3 length: 15 amino acids. The V end was cut by 3 bases, the J end by 6 bases, with 16 bases between. The chain's CDR3 is CASSWGASGANEQFF. The CDR3 DNA follows: TGCGCCAGCAGCTGGGGGGCTAGCGGAGCCAATGAGCAGTTCTTC.

This chain joins TRBV7-9 and TRBJ2-5; TRBD1 aligns across 8 bases. Germline CDR1 SEHNR, CDR2 FQNEAQ (reference sequence). The CDR3 extends over 15 amino acids. V lost 5 bases and J lost 2; bases outside the gene matches: 7. CDR3 sequence: CASSDIRGPQETQYF. The CDR3 DNA sequence: TGTGCCAGCAGCGACATCAGGGGGCCTCAAGAGACCCAGTACTTC.

V gene TRBV18 combines with J gene TRBJ1-1; D uncertain. The ends were cut back, 3 bases at V and 0 bases at J, with 5 bases in the middle. Germline lookup yields CDR1 KGHSH and CDR2 LQKENI. The CDR3 contains 13 residues. The CDR3 DNA sequence: TGTGCCAGCTCACCGAGCTTGAACACTGAAGCTTTCTTT. This sequence encodes CASSPSLNTEAFF.

This clone was detected only once. The chain links TRBV9 to TRBJ2-7, with 7 bases lining up with TRBD1. Germline lookup yields CDR1 SGDLS and CDR2 YYNGEE. This CDR3 region has 14 residues. Trimming cost V 3 bases and J 3 bases; bases outside gene matches: 6. DNA for the CDR3: TGTGCCAGCAGCGCGACAGGGTTAGTCTACGAGCAGTACTTC. It translates to CASSATGLVYEQYF. The complete variable domain, with remaining parts taken from reference TRBV9 and TRBJ2-7, reads DSGVTQTPKHLITATGQRVTLRCSPRSGDLSVYWYQQSLDQGLQFLIQYYNGEERAKGNILERFSAQQFPDLHSELNLSSLELGDSALYFCASSATGLVYEQYFGPGTRLTVT.

This chain joins TRBV29-1 and TRBJ1-4, with a tentative D call TRBD1 (5 bases). Germline CDR1 SQVTM, CDR2 ANQGSEA. This CDR3 region has 14 residues. Trimming took off 4 bases at V and 2 bases at J, with 11 bases between the two ends. Here the CDR3 reads CSVVSGPTNEKLFF. The CDR3 coding sequence is TGCAGCGTTGTCTCAGGGCCGACTAATGAAAAACTGTTTTTT.

V gene TRBV29-1 combines with J gene TRBJ1-2; 8 bases align to TRBD1. CDR3 length: 13 residues. V dropped 7 bases and J dropped 3; count of bases not matched to a gene: 7. From germline, CDR1 is SQVTM and CDR2 ANQGSEA. As DNA, the CDR3 is TGCAGCGCTCGGATGACAGGGGACTATGGCTACACCTTC. Translated: CSARMTGDYGYTF.

A single count supports this clone. V usage is TRBV19 and J usage is TRBJ1-6; D might be TRBD1 (6 bases). Germline CDR1 reads LNHDA; CDR2 reads SQIVND (reference sequence). With 6 bases removed from V and 10 bases from J, the gap between germline ends came to 19 bases. The CDR3 sequence is 15 residues long. In nucleotides, the CDR3 is TGTGCCAGTAGCGGTCAGGGGTTTACCTACTCACCCCTCCACTTT. Its protein product is CASSGQGFTYSPLHF.

The J gene is TRBJ1-1, the V gene TRBV10-2; TRBD1 might be the D (5 bases). The CDR3 is 13 residues long. Germline lookup yields CDR1 WSHSY and CDR2 SAAADI. Trimming cost V 2 bases and J 4 bases, with 8 bases left between them. The CDR3 reads CASSERQGTEAFF. CDR3 DNA sequence: TGCGCCAGCAGTGAGAGGCAGGGCACTGAAGCTTTCTTT.

The gene calls are TRBV15 and TRBJ2-7; no definite D call. The CDR3 contains 14 residues. Germline CDR1 is LNHNV and CDR2 is YYDKDF (reference sequence). V was clipped by 0 bases and J by 5 bases, with 11 bases between them. The CDR3 DNA reads TGTGCCACCAGCAGAGATCCCGAGTCGGACGAGCAGTACTTC. As protein: CATSRDPESDEQYF.

The V call is TRBV6-1, the J call TRBJ2-7; TRBD1 matches 9 bases. V trimming: 8 bases; J trimming: 6 bases; junction bases outside the gene matches: 8. There are 13 residues in the CDR3. Germline V gene data show CDR1 as MNHNS and CDR2 as SASEGT. The CDR3 here is CASRTGQGAEQYF. Written as DNA, the CDR3 is TGTGCCAGCCGCACGGGACAGGGCGCCGAGCAGTACTTC.

The V gene is TRBV2, the J gene TRBJ2-5; 9 nucleotides agree with TRBD1. Losses at the gene ends were 7 bases for V and 2 bases for J; bases not matched to a gene: 11. The CDR3 is 16 amino acids. CDR1 is SNHLY and CDR2 is FYNNEI in the germline V gene. The CDR3 nucleotides read TGTGCCAGCAAAAACCTCCCGACAGGGGGTCAAGAGACCCAGTACTTC. It yields the protein CASKNLPTGGQETQYF.

This clone was recorded once. The conserved phenylalanine or tryptophan normally closing the CDR3 is absent here, so this likely arose from a read error. The DNA is left out, because the CDR3 cannot be placed on it with certainty; the CDR3 is given as TCRdb lists it. This chain links TRBV11-2 with TRBJ2-7; the D call TRBD1 from the table was never checked on the DNA. CDR1 is SGHAT, CDR2 FQNNGV, per germline. The CDR3 is 13 amino acids long, termini counted. The CDR3 is CASSSLGGRTLGS.

The rearrangement joins TRBV18 to TRBJ1-1; no definite D call. Looked up from germline, CDR1 is KGHSH and CDR2 is LQKENI. There are 13 residues in the CDR3. The V gene lost 3 bases and the J gene lost 0 bases, with 5 bases spanning the gap. CDR3 sequence (DNA): TGTGCCAGCTCACCGCAGGTGAACACTGAAGCTTTCTTT. This codes for CASSPQVNTEAFF.

The rearrangement uses TRBV18 and TRBJ1-1; D not certain. The CDR3 runs to 13 residues. Germline V gene lookup returns CDR1 KGHSH and CDR2 LQKENI. With 0 bases removed from V and 4 bases from J, the gap between germline ends came to 6 bases. CDR3 coding DNA: TGTGCCAGCTCACCACCGCCCGGCACTGAAGCTTTCTTT. This codes for CASSPPPGTEAFF.

This chain joins TRBV4-1 and TRBJ1-5; 12 positions match TRBD1. This CDR3 is 17 amino acids long. The ends lost 3 bases at V and 6 bases at J; junction bases unmatched: 9. The germline V gene has CDR1 MGHRA and CDR2 YSYEKL. The CDR3 nucleotides are TGCGCCAGCAGCCAGCCGGGACAGGGGGCATTACTTCAGCCCCAGCATTTT. Translated, it gives CASSQPGQGALLQPQHF.

The chain is built from TRBV2 and TRBJ1-1, with D tentatively TRBD1 (6 bases). Germline CDR1 SNHLY, CDR2 FYNNEI. V lost 6 bases to trimming and J lost 5 bases, with 10 bases between them. There are 12 residues in the CDR3. This CDR3 is CASSLQGTEAFF. CDR3 in DNA: TGTGCCAGCAGCCTACAGGGAACTGAAGCTTTCTTT. Based on the CDR3 plus reference TRBV2 and TRBJ1-1, the full variable domain is EPEVTQTPSHQVTQMGQEVILRCVPISNHLYFYWYRQILGQKVEFLVSFYNNEISEKSEIFDDQFSVERPDGSNFTLKIRSTKLEDSAMYFCASSLQGTEAFFGQGTRLTVV.

The rearrangement links TRBV28 to TRBJ2-7; no clear D gene. CDR3 length: 20 residues. Trimming removed 2 bases from V and 0 bases from J, with 26 bases in between. Germline V gene lookup returns CDR1 MDHEN and CDR2 SYDVKM. CDR3 loop: CASSLILTVPIQPFSYEQYF. The CDR3 DNA sequence: TGTGCCAGCAGTTTAATCTTAACGGTCCCGATACAGCCCTTCTCCTACGAGCAGTACTTC.

The V call is TRBV7-2, the J call TRBJ2-3; the D gene is possibly TRBD1 (5 bases). Germline CDR1 SGHTA, CDR2 FQGNSA. With 0 bases removed from V and 5 bases from J, the gap between germline ends came to 9 bases. This CDR3 comprises 14 residues. In DNA, the CDR3 is TGTGCCAGCAGCTTAGCAGGGGCGGTAGATACGCAGTATTTT. It is translated as CASSLAGAVDTQYF.

The chain couples TRBV9 to TRBJ2-2, with 11 bases lining up with TRBD1. Germline V gene sequence: CDR1 SGDLS, CDR2 YYNGEE. The V segment lost 5 bases and the J segment 5 bases; nucleotides outside the gene matches: 5. The CDR3 covers 15 residues. The CDR3 reads CASSYRDRGTGELFF. The CDR3 DNA reads TGTGCCAGCAGTTACCGGGACAGGGGGACCGGGGAGCTGTTTTTT.

This clone was counted between two and nine times. The CDR3 DNA reads as TGTGCCAGCAGCCCTCGGGGGATGGGGCTGGGAAACACCATATATTTT. Translated: CASSPRGMGLGNTIYF. The rearrangement links TRBV6-6 to TRBJ1-3; D might be TRBD1 (5 bases). CDR3 size: 16 residues. Germline CDR1 is MNHNY and CDR2 is SVGAGI (reference sequence). Trimming pared 6 bases from V and 4 bases from J, leaving 19 bases between.